This TCR beta chain was observed in a study of response to subunit inactivated influenza vaccine. Study results and limitations: Authors suggested that a seasonal influenza vaccination recruits few new T cells each time.

Of note for this clonotype: Its specificity is not known.

TCRdb recomputed calls from the RT-PCR reads with MiXCR, one row per CDR3 protein. Of approximately 500,000 distinct CDR3 sequences listed, 13% to 15% are singletons. Germline loops: CDR1 KGHDR, CDR2 SFDVKD. The V and J ends lost 6 bases and 3 bases respectively, with 10 bases between them. There are 13 residues in the CDR3. The sample was PBMCs from blood, taken 11 to 12 days after vaccination. The source of this sequence is a man aged 45-65 years who received an inactivated influenza vaccine. The rearrangement uses TRBV24-1 and TRBJ2-5, with D uncertain. CDR3 nucleotide sequence: TGTGCCACCAGTAACCGGGCCAAAGAGACCCAGTACTTC. Translation gives CATSNRAKETQYF.